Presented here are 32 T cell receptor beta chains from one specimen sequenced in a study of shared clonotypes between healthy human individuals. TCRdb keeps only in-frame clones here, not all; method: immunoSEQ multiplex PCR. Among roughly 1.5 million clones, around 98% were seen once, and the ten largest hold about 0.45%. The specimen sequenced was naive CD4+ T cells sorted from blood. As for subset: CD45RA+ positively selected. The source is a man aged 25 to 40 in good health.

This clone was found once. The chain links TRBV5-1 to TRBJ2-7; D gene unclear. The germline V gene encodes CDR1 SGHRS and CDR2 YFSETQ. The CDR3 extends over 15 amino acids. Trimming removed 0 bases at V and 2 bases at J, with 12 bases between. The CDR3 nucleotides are TGCGCCAGCAGCTTGGATACTGTCTTTACCTACGAGCAGTACTTC. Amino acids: CASSLDTVFTYEQYF.

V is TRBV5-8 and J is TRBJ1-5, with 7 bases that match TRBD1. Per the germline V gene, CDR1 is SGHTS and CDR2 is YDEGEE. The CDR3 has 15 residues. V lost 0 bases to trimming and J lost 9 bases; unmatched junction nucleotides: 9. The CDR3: CASSLVGTARLPQHF. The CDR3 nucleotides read TGTGCCAGCAGCTTGGTAGGGACAGCCCGTTTGCCCCAGCATTTT.

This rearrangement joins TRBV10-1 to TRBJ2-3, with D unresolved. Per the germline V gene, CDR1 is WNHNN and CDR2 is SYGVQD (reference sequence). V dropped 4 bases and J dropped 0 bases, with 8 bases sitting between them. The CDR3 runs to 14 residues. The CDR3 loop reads CASSGVDSTDTQYF. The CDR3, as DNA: TGCGCCAGCAGTGGGGTAGATAGCACAGATACGCAGTATTTT.

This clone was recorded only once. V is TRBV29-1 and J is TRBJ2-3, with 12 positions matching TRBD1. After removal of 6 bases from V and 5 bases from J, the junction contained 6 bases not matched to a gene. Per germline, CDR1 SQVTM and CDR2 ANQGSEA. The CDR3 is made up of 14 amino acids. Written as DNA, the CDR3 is TGCAGCGTGCGGGACAGGGGGCATGGAGATACGCAGTATTTT. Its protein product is CSVRDRGHGDTQYF.

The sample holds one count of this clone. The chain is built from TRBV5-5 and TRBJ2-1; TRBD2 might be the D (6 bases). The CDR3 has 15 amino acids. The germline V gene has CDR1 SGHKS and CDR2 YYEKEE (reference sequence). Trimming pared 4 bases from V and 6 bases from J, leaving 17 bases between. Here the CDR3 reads CASSQDWGRFNEQFF. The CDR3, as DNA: TGTGCCAGCAGCCAAGATTGGGGGAGGTTCAATGAGCAGTTCTTC.

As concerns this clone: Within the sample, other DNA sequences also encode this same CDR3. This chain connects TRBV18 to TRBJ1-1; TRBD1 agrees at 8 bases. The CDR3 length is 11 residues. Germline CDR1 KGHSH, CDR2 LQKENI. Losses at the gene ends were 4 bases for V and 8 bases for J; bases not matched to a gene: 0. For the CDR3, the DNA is TGTGCCAGCTCACGGGACAGGGAAGCTTTCTTT. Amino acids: CASSRDREAFF. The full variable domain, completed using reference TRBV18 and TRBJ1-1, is NAGVMQNPRHLVRRRGQEARLRCSPMKGHSHVYWYRQLPEEGLKFMVYLQKENIIDESGMPKERFSAEFPKEGPSILRIQQVVRGDSAAYFCASSRDREAFFGQGTRLTVV.

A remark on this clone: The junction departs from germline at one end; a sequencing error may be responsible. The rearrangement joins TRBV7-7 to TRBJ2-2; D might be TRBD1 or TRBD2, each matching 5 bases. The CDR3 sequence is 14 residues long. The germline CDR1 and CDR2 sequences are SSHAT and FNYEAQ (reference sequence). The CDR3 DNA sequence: TGTGCTAGCAGCTCGGGACCTCGCACCGGGGAGCTGTTTTTT. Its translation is CASSSGPRTGELFF. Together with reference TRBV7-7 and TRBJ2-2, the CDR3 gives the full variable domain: GAGVSQSPRYKVTKRGQDVTLRCDPISSHATLYWYQQALGQGPEFLTYFNYEAQPDKSGLPSDRFSAERPEGSISTLTIQRTEQRDSAMYRCASSSGPRTGELFFGEGSRLTVL.

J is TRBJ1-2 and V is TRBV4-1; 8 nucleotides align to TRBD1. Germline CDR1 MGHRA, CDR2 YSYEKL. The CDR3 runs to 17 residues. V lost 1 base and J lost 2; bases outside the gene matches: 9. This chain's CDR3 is CASSQGSDRAQNYGYTF. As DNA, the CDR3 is TGCGCCAGCAGCCAAGGATCGGACAGGGCCCAAAACTATGGCTACACCTTC.

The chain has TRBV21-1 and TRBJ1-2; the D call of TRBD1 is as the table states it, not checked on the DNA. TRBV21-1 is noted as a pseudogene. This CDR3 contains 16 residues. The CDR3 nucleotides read TGTGCCAGCAGCAAAGTAGTGACAGACGGGTTGCAGGGCTACACCTTC. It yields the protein CASSKVVTDGLQGYTF.

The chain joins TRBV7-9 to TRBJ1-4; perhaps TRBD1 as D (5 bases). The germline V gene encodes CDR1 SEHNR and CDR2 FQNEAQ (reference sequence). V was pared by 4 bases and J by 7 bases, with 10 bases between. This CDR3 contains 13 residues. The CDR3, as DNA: TGTGCCAGCAGCTCAGACAGCTTTGAAAAACTGTTTTTT. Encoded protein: CASSSDSFEKLFF.

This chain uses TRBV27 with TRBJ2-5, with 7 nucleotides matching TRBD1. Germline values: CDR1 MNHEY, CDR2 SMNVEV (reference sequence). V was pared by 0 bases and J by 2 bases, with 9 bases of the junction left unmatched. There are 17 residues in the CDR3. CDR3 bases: TGTGCCAGCAGTTTATCCCCGACAGGGCCCCTGCAAGAGACCCAGTACTTC. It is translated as CASSLSPTGPLQETQYF.

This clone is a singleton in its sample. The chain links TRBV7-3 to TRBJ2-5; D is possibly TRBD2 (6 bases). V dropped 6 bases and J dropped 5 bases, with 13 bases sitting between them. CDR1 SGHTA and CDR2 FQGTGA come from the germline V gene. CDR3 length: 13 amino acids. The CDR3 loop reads CASRDTGEETQYF. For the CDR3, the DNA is TGTGCCAGCAGGGACACGGGAGAGGAGACCCAGTACTTC.

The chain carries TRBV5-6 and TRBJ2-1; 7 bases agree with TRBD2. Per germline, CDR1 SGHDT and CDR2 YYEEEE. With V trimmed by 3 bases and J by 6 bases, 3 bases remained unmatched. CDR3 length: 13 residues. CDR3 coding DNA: TGTGCCAGCAGCTCGGGGGGATCCAATGAGCAGTTCTTC. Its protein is CASSSGGSNEQFF.

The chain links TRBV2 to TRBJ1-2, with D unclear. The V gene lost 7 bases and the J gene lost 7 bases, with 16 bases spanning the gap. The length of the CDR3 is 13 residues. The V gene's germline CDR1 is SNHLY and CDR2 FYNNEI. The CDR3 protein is CASIRVLDAGYTF. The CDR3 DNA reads TGTGCCAGCATTAGGGTTTTAGACGCTGGCTACACCTTC.

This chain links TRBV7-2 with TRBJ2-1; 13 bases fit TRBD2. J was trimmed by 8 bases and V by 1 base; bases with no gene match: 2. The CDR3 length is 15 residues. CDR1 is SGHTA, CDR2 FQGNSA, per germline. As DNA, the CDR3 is TGTGCCAGCAGCTTAGTACTAGCGGGAGGGGATGAGCAGTTCTTC. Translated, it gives CASSLVLAGGDEQFF.

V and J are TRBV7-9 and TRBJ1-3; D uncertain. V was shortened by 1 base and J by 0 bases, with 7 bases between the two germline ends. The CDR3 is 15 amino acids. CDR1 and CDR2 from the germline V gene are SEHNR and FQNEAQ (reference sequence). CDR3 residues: CASSLVGPSGNTIYF. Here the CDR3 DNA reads TGTGCCAGCAGCTTAGTAGGTCCCTCTGGAAACACCATATATTTT.

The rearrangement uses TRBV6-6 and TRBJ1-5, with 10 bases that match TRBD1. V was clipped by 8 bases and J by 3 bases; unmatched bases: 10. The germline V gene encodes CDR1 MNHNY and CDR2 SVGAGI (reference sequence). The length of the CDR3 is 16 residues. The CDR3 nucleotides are TGTGCCAGCGGACCAACCGGGACAGGGGTCAATCAGCCCCAGCATTTT. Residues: CASGPTGTGVNQPQHF.

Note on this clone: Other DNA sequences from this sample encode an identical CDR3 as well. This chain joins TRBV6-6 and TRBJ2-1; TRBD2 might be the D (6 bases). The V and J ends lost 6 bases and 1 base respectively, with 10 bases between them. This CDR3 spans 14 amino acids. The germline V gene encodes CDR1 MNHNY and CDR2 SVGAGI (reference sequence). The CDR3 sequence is CASRGGGSYNEQFF. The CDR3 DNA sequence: TGTGCCAGCAGGGGAGGAGGGTCCTACAATGAGCAGTTCTTC.

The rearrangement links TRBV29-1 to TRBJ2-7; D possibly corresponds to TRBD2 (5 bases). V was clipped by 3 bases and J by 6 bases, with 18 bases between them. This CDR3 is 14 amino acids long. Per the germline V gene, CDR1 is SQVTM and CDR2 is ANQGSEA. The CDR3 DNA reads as TGCAGCGTTGAGGGCCGGGGATCGTCAGCCGAGCAGTACTTC. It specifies CSVEGRGSSAEQYF.

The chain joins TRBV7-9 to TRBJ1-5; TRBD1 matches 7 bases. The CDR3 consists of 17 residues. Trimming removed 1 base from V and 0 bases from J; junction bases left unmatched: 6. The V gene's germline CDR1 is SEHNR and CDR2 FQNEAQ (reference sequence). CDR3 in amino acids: CASSLGQGLFSNQPQHF. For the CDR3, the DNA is TGTGCCAGCAGCTTAGGACAGGGATTGTTTAGCAATCAGCCCCAGCATTTT.

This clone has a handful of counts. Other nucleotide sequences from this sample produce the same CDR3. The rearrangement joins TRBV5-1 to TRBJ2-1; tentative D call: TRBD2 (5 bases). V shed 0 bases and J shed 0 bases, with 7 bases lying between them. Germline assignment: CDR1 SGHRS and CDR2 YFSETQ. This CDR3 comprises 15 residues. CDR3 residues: CASSLVGSSYNEQFF. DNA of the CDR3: TGCGCCAGCAGCTTGGTAGGGAGCTCCTACAATGAGCAGTTCTTC.

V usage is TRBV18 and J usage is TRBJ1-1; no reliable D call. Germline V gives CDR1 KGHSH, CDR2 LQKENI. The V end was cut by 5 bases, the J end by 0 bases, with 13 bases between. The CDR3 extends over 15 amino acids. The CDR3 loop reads CASSSTRNLNTEAFF. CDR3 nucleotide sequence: TGTGCCAGCTCATCCACCAGGAACCTGAACACTGAAGCTTTCTTT.

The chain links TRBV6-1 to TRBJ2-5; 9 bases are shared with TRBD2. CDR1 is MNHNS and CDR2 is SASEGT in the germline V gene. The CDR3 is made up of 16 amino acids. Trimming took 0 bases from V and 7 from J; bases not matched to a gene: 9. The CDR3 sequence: CASSEARLAGSVTQYF. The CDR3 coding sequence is TGTGCCAGCAGTGAAGCGCGGCTAGCGGGATCCGTGACCCAGTACTTC.

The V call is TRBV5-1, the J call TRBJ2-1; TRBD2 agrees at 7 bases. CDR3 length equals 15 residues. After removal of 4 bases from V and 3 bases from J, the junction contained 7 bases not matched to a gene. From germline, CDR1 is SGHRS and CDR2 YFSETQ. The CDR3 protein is CASSPRLADYNEQFF. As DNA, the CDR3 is TGCGCCAGCAGCCCTAGACTAGCAGACTACAATGAGCAGTTCTTC.

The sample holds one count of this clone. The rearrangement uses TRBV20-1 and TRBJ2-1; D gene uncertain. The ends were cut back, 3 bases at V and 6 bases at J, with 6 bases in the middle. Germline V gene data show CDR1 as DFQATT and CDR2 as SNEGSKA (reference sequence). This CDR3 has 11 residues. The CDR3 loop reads CSARFFNEQFF. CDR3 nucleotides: TGCAGTGCTAGGTTTTTCAATGAGCAGTTCTTC.

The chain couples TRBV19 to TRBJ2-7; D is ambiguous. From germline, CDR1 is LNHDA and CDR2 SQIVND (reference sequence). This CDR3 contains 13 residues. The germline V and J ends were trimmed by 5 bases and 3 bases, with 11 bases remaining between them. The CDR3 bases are TGTGCCAGTAGTTCCACCGTTAACTACGAGCAGTACTTC. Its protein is CASSSTVNYEQYF.

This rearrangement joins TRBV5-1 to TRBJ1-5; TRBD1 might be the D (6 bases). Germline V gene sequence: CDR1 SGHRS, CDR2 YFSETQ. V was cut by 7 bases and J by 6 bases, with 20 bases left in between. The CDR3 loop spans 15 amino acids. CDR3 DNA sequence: TGCGCCAGCGGCCCTTTGAAGGGGGGCTGTCAGCCCCAGCATTTT. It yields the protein CASGPLKGGCQPQHF.

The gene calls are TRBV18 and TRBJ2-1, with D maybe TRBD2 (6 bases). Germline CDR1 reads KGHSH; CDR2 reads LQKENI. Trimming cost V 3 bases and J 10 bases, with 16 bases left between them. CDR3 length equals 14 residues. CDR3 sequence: CASSPLIGGVEQFF. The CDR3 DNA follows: TGTGCCAGCTCACCCCTTATTGGCGGGGTGGAGCAGTTCTTC.

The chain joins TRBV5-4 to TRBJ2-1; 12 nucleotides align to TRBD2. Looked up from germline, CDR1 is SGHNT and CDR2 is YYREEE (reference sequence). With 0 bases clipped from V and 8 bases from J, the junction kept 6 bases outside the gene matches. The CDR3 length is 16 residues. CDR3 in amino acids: CASSLGGLAGFHEQFF. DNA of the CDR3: TGTGCCAGCAGCTTGGGTGGACTAGCGGGATTCCATGAGCAGTTCTTC.

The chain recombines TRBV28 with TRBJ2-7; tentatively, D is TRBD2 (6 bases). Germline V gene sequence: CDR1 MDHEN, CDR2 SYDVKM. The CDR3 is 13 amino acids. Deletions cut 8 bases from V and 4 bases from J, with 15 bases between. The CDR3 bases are TGTGCCAGCTGCCGACTGGGAGGTTACGAGCAGTACTTC. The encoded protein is CASCRLGGYEQYF.

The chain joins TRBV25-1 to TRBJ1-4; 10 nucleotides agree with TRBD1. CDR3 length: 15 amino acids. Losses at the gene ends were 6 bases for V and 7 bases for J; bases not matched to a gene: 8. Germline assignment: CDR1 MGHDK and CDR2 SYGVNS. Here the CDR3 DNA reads TGTGCCAGCAGCCTATTTGGACAGGGGGGTGAAAAACTGTTTTTT. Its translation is CASSLFGQGGEKLFF.

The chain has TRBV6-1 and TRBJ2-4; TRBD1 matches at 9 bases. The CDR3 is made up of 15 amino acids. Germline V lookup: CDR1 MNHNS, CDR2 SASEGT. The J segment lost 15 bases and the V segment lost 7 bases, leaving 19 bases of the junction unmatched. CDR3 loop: CASTLTGTGRRFRYF. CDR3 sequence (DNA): TGTGCCAGCACCCTTACCGGGACAGGGAGGCGTTTTAGGTACTTC.